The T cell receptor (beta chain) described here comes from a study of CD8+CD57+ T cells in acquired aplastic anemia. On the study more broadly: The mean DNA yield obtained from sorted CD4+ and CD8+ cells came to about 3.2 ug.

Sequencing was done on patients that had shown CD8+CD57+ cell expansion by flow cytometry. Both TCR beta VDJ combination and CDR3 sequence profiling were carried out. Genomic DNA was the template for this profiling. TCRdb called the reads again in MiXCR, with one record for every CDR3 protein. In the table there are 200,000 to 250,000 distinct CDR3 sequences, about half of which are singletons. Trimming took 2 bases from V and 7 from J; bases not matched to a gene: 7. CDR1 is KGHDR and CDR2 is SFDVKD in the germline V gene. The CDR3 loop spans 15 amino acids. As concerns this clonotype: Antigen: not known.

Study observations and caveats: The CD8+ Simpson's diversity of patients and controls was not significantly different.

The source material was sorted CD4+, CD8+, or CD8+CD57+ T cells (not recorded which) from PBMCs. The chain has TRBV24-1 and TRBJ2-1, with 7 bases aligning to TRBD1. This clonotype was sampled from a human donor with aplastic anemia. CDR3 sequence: CATSDSPGRGNEQFF. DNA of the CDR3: TGTGCCACCAGTGATTCCCCTGGCAGGGGGAATGAGCAGTTCTTC.